The 24 T cell receptor beta chains listed next were all sequenced from one sample in a study of T cell responses to AZD1222 COVID-19 vaccine. Generated by immunoSEQ multiplex PCR, the TCRdb table keeps only in-frame clones and is missing some. The data hold over 100,000 clones, with over 90% observed a single time. The sample here was peripheral blood, taken on day 0 of AZD1222 vaccination. All receptors derive from an adult in good health.

This chain joins TRBV5-1 and TRBJ1-1; D ambiguous. CDR1 is SGHRS, CDR2 YFSETQ, per germline. Trimming left V 0 bases short and J 0 bases short, with 9 bases between. The CDR3 runs to 15 residues. The chain's CDR3 is CASSLVPGMNTEAFF. The CDR3, as DNA: TGCGCCAGCAGCTTGGTCCCGGGCATGAACACTGAAGCTTTCTTT.

The chain couples TRBV7-2 to TRBJ1-6; possible D gene TRBD1, 6 bases. The CDR3 has 14 amino acids. Trimming left V 1 base short and J 13 bases short, with 14 bases between. From germline, CDR1 is SGHTA and CDR2 FQGNSA. The CDR3 DNA is TGTGCCAGCAGCTTAGAGGGGACATCTTTGCCCCTCCACTTT. The encoded protein is CASSLEGTSLPLHF.

V gene TRBV25-1 combines with J gene TRBJ2-7, with unresolved D. V lost 1 base to trimming and J lost 5 bases, with 9 bases between them. CDR3 length: 13 amino acids. Germline V gene lookup returns CDR1 MGHDK and CDR2 SYGVNS. This chain's CDR3 is CASSEWEHHEQYF. In DNA form, the CDR3 reads TGTGCCAGCAGTGAATGGGAACATCACGAGCAGTACTTC.

V and J are TRBV3-1 (or the pseudogene TRBV3-2) and TRBJ1-2, with TRBD1 matching 9 bases. Looked up from germline, CDR1 is LGHDT and CDR2 is YNNKEL (reference sequence). With V trimmed by 4 bases and J by 8 bases, 5 bases remained unmatched. This CDR3 is 13 amino acids long. The CDR3 region is CASSLRTGVGYTF. Written as DNA, the CDR3 is TGTGCCAGCAGCCTTAGGACAGGGGTAGGCTACACCTTC.

This clone was counted between two and nine times. The chain employs TRBV7-3 and TRBJ1-2; 9 nucleotides match TRBD1. Trimming took 4 bases from V and 4 from J; bases not matched to a gene: 4. Germline V gene data show CDR1 as SGHTA and CDR2 as FQGTGA. The CDR3 spans 14 residues. The CDR3 sequence is CASSSGQGSYGYTF. DNA for the CDR3: TGTGCCAGCAGCTCAGGACAGGGGAGCTATGGCTACACCTTC.

Written as DNA, the CDR3 is TGCGCCAGCAGCCAAGATCCAGGGGGGAACACTGAAGCTTTCTTT. This encodes CASSQDPGGNTEAFF. The chain couples TRBV4-1 to TRBJ1-1, with TRBD1 matching 7 bases. This CDR3 comprises 15 residues. Germline V gene data show CDR1 as MGHRA and CDR2 as YSYEKL. Trimming cost V 0 bases and J 1 base; bases outside gene matches: 2.

Remarks on this clone: This sample includes further DNA sequences coding for the same CDR3. This chain joins TRBV18 and TRBJ1-2; D is perhaps TRBD1 (6 bases). The CDR3 has 14 amino acids. The V gene lost 2 bases and the J gene lost 2 bases, with 9 bases spanning the gap. CDR1 and CDR2 (germline): KGHSH, LQKENI. DNA for the CDR3: TGTGCCAGCTCACCAACAGGGTTGAACTATGGCTACACCTTC. The encoded protein is CASSPTGLNYGYTF.

Only a few counts were recorded for this clone. The V call is TRBV7-2, the J call TRBJ1-2, with D unresolved. This CDR3 is 14 amino acids long. The V end was cut by 1 base, the J end by 4 bases, with 10 bases between. Germline loops: CDR1 SGHTA, CDR2 FQGNSA. CDR3 DNA sequence: TGTGCCAGCAGCTTAGTGGTGGGGTCCTATGGCTACACCTTC. It codes for CASSLVVGSYGYTF.

The table lists this clone with a count of one. The chain is built from TRBV7-3 and TRBJ2-1; 11 bases are a match to TRBD1. Unmatched junction bases numbered 15, after V lost 4 bases and J lost 7 bases. This CDR3 has 18 amino acids. Germline lookup yields CDR1 SGHTA and CDR2 FQGTGA. CDR3 sequence reads: CASSSKYPGTGGANEQFF. CDR3 bases: TGTGCCAGCAGCTCGAAGTATCCCGGGACAGGGGGGGCGAATGAGCAGTTCTTC.

J is TRBJ1-3 and V is TRBV5-1; a weak D match, TRBD1 (5 bases). The V end was cut by 4 bases, the J end by 0 bases, with 17 bases between. The germline V gene encodes CDR1 SGHRS and CDR2 YFSETQ. CDR3 length equals 17 residues. The CDR3 DNA reads as TGCGCCAGCAGCGCCATCCGGGGGGAAAGCTCTGGAAACACCATATATTTT. Its translation: CASSAIRGESSGNTIYF.

The chain is built from TRBV6-5 and TRBJ1-1; D uncertain. V dropped 9 bases and J dropped 5 bases, with 13 bases sitting between them. The CDR3 covers 12 residues. Germline-derived CDR1 and CDR2 are MNHEY and SVGAGI. The CDR3 is CASHSGWTEAFF. The CDR3 coding sequence is TGTGCCAGTCACAGCGGGTGGACTGAAGCTTTCTTT.

This clone was detected only once. This chain links TRBV6-1 with TRBJ2-3, with 11 positions matching TRBD2. The V and J ends lost 2 bases and 4 bases, in that order; junction bases with no gene match: 2. The CDR3 totals 15 residues. The germline V gene has CDR1 MNHNS and CDR2 SASEGT. DNA of the CDR3: TGTGCCAGCAGTGAACTAGCGGGGGGCCCAGATACGCAGTATTTT. This sequence encodes CASSELAGGPDTQYF.

This clone was detected once. CDR3 nucleotide sequence: TGTGCCAGCAGCTTGGGGGGACAGGGGGATGCAGCTTTCTTT. Its translation: CASSLGGQGDAAFF. The genes are TRBV5-4 and TRBJ1-1; TRBD1 aligns across 11 bases. CDR3 length equals 14 residues. J was trimmed by 10 bases and V by 0 bases; bases with no gene match: 5. Per the germline V gene, CDR1 is SGHNT and CDR2 is YYREEE (reference sequence).

The chain uses TRBV7-3 and TRBJ2-3; D gene unclear. Per germline, CDR1 SGHTA and CDR2 FQGTGA. The CDR3 consists of 12 residues. V dropped 5 bases and J dropped 2 bases, with 5 bases sitting between them. CDR3 nucleotides: TGTGCCAGCAGCCCCAACACAGATACGCAGTATTTT. Its translation: CASSPNTDTQYF.

The rearrangement joins TRBV29-1 to TRBJ2-1; the D call may be TRBD1 or TRBD2 (5 bases each). Germline CDR1 is SQVTM and CDR2 is ANQGSEA. The CDR3 is 18 residues long. Trimming took off 4 bases at V and 0 bases at J, with 22 bases between the two ends. Here the CDR3 reads CSVALGLERHFSYNEQFF. CDR3 nucleotides: TGCAGCGTTGCCTTGGGGCTGGAGCGGCACTTCTCCTACAATGAGCAGTTCTTC.

The gene calls are TRBV10-3 and TRBJ2-1; TRBD1 might be the D (7 bases). Germline CDR1 reads ENHRY; CDR2 reads SYGVKD. This CDR3 is built from 17 residues. Trimming removed 8 bases at V and 9 bases at J, with 29 bases between. In DNA form, the CDR3 reads TGTGCCATCCAACAGGGGATGGCGTCGGCGGGATTGAGTGAGCAGTTCTTC. Its protein product is CAIQQGMASAGLSEQFF.

This sequence joins TRBV19 and TRBJ1-2, with TRBD1 as a possible D gene (6 bases). The CDR3 totals 16 residues. The V end lost 5 bases, the J end lost 3 bases, and 19 bases lay between the germline ends. From germline, CDR1 is LNHDA and CDR2 SQIVND (reference sequence). Here the CDR3 DNA reads TGTGCCAGTAGTGCCCCTCACGGACAGCGGTACTATGGCTACACCTTC. Protein product: CASSAPHGQRYYGYTF.

This clone is medium-sized by share. The rearrangement joins TRBV30 to TRBJ2-1; 12 nucleotides line up with TRBD2. Germline loops: CDR1 GTSNPN, CDR2 SVGIG (reference sequence). CDR3 size: 15 residues. Trimming cost V 5 bases and J 5 bases; bases outside gene matches: 7. CDR3 in amino acids: CAWRRWTSGDNEQFF. As DNA, the CDR3 is TGTGCCTGGCGCCGTTGGACTAGCGGGGACAATGAGCAGTTCTTC.

V gene TRBV5-4 combines with J gene TRBJ1-3, with no clear D. There are 14 residues in the CDR3. Trimming stripped 0 bases from V and 2 bases from J, with 6 bases between. The V gene's germline CDR1 is SGHNT and CDR2 YYREEE (reference sequence). This CDR3 reads CASSLGDTGNTIYF. CDR3 coding DNA: TGTGCCAGCAGCTTGGGGGATACTGGAAACACCATATATTTT. The full variable domain, rest sourced from reference TRBV5-4 and TRBJ1-3, is ETGVTQSPTHLIKTRGQQVTLRCSSQSGHNTVSWYQQALGQGPQFIFQYYREEENGRGNFPPRFSGLQFPNYSSELNVNALELDDSALYLCASSLGDTGNTIYFGEGSWLTVV.

The chain recombines TRBV28 with TRBJ1-1, with TRBD1 identical over 8 bases. Germline V lookup: CDR1 MDHEN, CDR2 SYDVKM. V lost 6 bases, J lost 1 base, and 4 bases stayed unmatched. This CDR3 has 14 amino acids. In nucleotides, the CDR3 is TGTGCCAGCAGCCTGGACAGGGCGAACACTGAAGCTTTCTTT. Translated: CASSLDRANTEAFF.

Remarks on this clone: An end of the junction differs from the germline gene, which may be a read error. The chain recombines TRBV13 with TRBJ1-6; D call uncertain. From germline, CDR1 is PRHDT and CDR2 FYEKMQ (reference sequence). This CDR3 has 17 amino acids. CDR3 bases: TGTGCCAGCAGCCTAGGGCCGGGTCACACCGATAATTCACCCCTCCACTTT. Its translation is CASSLGPGHTDNSPLHF.

The chain is built from TRBV9 and TRBJ1-4, with D tentatively TRBD1 (6 bases). Germline-derived CDR1 and CDR2 are SGDLS and YYNGEE. V lost 4 bases to trimming and J lost 2 bases, with 21 bases between them. The CDR3 is 18 residues long. DNA of the CDR3: TGTGCCAGCAGCCTCACCGGGGGACAAGTTTGGACTAATGAAAAACTGTTTTTT. This translates into CASSLTGGQVWTNEKLFF.

The rearrangement joins TRBV5-4 to TRBJ1-4; 9 bases line up with TRBD1. Germline V gene lookup returns CDR1 SGHNT and CDR2 YYREEE (reference sequence). The trim removed 4 bases at V and 8 bases at J, leaving 6 bases unmatched. There are 14 residues in the CDR3. The CDR3 here is CASSKGTGYEKLFF. Written as DNA, the CDR3 is TGTGCCAGCAGCAAAGGGACAGGGTACGAAAAACTGTTTTTT.

As for this clone: Relative to the germline gene, one junction end is altered; a read error may explain this. The genes are TRBV3-1 (or the pseudogene TRBV3-2) and TRBJ1-2, with D possibly being TRBD1 (5 bases). CDR1 is LGHDT, CDR2 YNNKEL, per germline (reference sequence). CDR3 size: 15 residues. The CDR3 region is CASSQEGGPRANCAF. The DNA for the CDR3 is TGTGCCAGCAGCCAAGAAGGTGGACCCAGGGCCAATTGTGCCTTC.